This T cell receptor (beta chain) was sequenced in a study of cytomegalovirus exposure and HLA in healthy donors. Study-level findings and limits: Within an earlier analysis, most TCR beta V segments proved productive either about 87% or about 30% of the time.

In the PCR, 60 Vbeta and 13 Jbeta primers were used. Profiling relied on immunoSEQ multiplex PCR, and the TCRdb table lists in-frame clones only, not all of them. Seen here are roughly 230,000 clones, more than 75% observed once, and the top ten hold roughly 0.22%. This clone was observed a single time. What it recognizes is unknown. This CDR3 has 15 amino acids. The trim removed 1 base at V and 6 bases at J, leaving 4 bases unmatched. Germline assignment: CDR1 SQVTM and CDR2 ANQGSEA. The TCR comes from a girl aged 2 to 9 in good health and CMV-seronegative. This rearrangement joins TRBV29-1 to TRBJ2-1; 12 bases fit TRBD1. The sample consisted of PBMCs. The CDR3 DNA reads TGCAGCGTTGAAGTCGGGACAGGGGGCTTCAATGAGCAGTTCTTC. Encoded protein: CSVEVGTGGFNEQFF.